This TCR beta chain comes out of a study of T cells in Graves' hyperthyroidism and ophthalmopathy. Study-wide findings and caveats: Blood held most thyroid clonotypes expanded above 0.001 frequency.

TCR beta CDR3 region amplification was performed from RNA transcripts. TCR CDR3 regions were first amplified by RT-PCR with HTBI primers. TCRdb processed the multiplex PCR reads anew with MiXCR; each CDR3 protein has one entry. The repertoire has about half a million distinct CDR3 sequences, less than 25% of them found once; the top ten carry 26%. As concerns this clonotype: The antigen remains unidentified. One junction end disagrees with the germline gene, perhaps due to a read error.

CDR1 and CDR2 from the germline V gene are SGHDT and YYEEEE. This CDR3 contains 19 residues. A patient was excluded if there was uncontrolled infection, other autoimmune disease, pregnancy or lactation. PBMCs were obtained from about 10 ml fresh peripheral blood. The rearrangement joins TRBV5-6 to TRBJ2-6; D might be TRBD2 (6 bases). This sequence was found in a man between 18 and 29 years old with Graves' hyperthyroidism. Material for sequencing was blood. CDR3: CASSLVRRGSSSGANILTF. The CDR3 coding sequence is TGTGCCAGCAGCTTGGTTCGCCGGGGGTCGAGCTCTGGGGCCAACATCCTGACTTTC.